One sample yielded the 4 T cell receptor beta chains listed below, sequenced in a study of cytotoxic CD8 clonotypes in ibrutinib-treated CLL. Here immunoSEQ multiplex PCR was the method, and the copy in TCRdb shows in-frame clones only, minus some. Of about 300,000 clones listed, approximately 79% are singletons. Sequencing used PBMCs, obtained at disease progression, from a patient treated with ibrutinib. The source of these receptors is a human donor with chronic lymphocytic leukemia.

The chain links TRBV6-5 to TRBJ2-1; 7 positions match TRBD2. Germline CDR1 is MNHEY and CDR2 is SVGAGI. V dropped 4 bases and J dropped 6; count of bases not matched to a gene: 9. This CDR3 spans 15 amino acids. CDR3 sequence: CASSSLGLVFNEQFF. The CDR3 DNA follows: TGTGCCAGCAGTTCCCTCGGACTAGTTTTCAATGAGCAGTTCTTC.

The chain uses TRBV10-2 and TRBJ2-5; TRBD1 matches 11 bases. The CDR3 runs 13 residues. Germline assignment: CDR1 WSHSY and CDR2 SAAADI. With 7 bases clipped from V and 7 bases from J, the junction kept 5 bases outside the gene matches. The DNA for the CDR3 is TGCGCCAGCATGCCGGGACAGGGGGTGACCCAGTACTTC. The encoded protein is CASMPGQGVTQYF.

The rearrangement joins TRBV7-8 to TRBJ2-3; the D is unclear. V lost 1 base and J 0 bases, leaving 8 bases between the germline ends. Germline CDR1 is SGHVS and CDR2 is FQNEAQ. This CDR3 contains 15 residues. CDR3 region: CASSLDRASTDTQYF. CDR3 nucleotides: TGTGCCAGCAGCTTAGATAGGGCTAGCACAGATACGCAGTATTTT.

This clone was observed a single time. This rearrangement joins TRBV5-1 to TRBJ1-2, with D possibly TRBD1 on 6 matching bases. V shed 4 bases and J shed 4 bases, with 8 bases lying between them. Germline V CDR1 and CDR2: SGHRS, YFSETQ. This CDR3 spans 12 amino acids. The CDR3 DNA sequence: TGCGCCAGCAGCGTGACAGGCTATGGCTACACCTTC. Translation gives CASSVTGYGYTF.